The T cell receptor (beta chain) under discussion was sequenced for a study of blood T cell repertoires in COVID-19 (dated by TCRdb to the early 2020s). For the wider study: Samples from collaborators originated in the United States, Italy and Spain and spanned both the acute and convalescent phases of COVID-19. Where available, HLA class I and class II types were obtained from metadata supplied by the sample provider rather than from assay-based typing. A de-identified subject ID, COVID-19 status, age in years and sex were almost always included in the sample metadata. The samples were drawn from two sources: the first 160 participants of the ongoing ImmuneRACE study, and fewer than 1,500 subjects contributed by 6 global collaborators. The prospective study material was composed of cDNA or gDNA derived from T cells, B-cell-depleted T cells, or PBMCs. The repertoires were released in a freely available public database intended as a resource for research on the immune response to SARS-CoV-2. Subjects who had been exposed to COVID-19, were actively infected with it, or had recovered from it provided the deeply sampled blood TCRbeta repertoires that made up the dataset.

Comments on this clone: The antigen it binds to is not known. No base quality values were provided; no much bigger clone lies one nucleotide off.

Paper-wide results and their limitations: Clinical and demographic metadata were provided uncurated, with the amount varying by source and participant.

The germline V gene gives CDR1 as SGHTA and CDR2 as FQGNSA. From the cysteine up to the phenylalanine, the CDR3 has a length of 14 residues. CDR3 DNA is the only sequence kept; it has 42 bases, read in frame from the first base. V is cut back by 1 base and J by 5 bases, with 3 bases in the junction unmatched. The immunoSEQ Assay, a bias-controlled multiplex PCR, was used to amplify TCRbeta CDR3 regions from genomic DNA. The authors processed their data as follows. The number of nucleated cells in each sample was estimated by amplification of reference gene primers within the assay. To quantify the absolute abundance of each unique TCRbeta CDR3 rearrangement, sequence reads were collapsed and filtered. For each sample, productive Simpson clonality was calculated by taking the square root of Simpson's diversity index across productive rearrangements. TCRdb's version of the immuneACCESS table is confined to in-frame rearrangements and falls short of the full clone set. An unresolved V gene accounts for under half of the shortfall where checked; the remainder is of unknown origin. V and J calls and clone size are as listed in that table; D and trimming were resolved from the DNA. The sample contains under 150,000 clones, approximately 90% of them found a single time. Approximately 4.2% of the sample belongs to the ten largest clones.

Collaborating institutions collected whole blood in K2EDTA tubes following their own protocols. For TCRbeta analysis, collaborator samples were shipped as frozen whole blood, as isolated PBMCs, or as DNA extracted from either sample type. This receptor chain uses TRBV7-2 and TRBJ2-3, with 7 bases aligning to TRBD1. This TCR derives from a woman aged 45-65 years with acute or convalescent COVID-19. Material: peripheral blood. The CDR3 in this case is CASSLGQGVDTQYF. The sequenced DNA is TGTGCCAGCAGCTTAGGCCAGGGGGTAGATACGCAGTATTTT.